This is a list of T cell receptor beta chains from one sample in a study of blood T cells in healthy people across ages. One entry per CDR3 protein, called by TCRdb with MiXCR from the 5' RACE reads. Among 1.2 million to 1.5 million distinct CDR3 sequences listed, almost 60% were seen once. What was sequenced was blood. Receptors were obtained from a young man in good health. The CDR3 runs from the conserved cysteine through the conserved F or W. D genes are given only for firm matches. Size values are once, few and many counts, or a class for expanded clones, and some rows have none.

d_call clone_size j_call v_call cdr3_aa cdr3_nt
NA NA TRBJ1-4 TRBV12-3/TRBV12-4 CASSQQLNEKLFF TGTGCCAGCAGCCAACAGCTTAATGAAAAACTGTTTTTT
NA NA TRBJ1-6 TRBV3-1 CASSHQGEDNSPLHF TGTGCCAGCAGCCATCAAGGGGAAGACAATTCACCCCTCCACTTT
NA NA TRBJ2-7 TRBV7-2 CASSIPAGALRGNEQYF TGTGCCAGCAGCATCCCAGCCGGGGCCCTCCGGGGCAATGAGCAGTACTTC
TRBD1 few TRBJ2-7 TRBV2 CASKHRGGRYEQYF TGTGCCAGCAAACACAGGGGCGGAAGGTACGAGCAGTACTTC
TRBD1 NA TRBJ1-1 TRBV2 CASSDLGGRNEAFF TGTGCCAGCAGTGATTTAGGGGGCCGGAACGAAGCTTTCTTT
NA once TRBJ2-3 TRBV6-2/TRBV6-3 CASSYSQQSDTQYF TGTGCCAGCAGTTACTCTCAGCAGTCAGATACGCAGTATTTT
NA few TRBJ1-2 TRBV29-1 CSVEDLKRGTF TGCAGCGTTGAAGATCTTAAGAGGGGCACCTTC
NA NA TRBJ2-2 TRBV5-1 CASSSSVGNTGELFF TGCGCCAGCAGCTCATCTGTAGGGAACACCGGGGAGCTGTTTTTT
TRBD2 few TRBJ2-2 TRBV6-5 CATHSPGLAGPGELFF TGTGCCACGCACTCCCCCGGACTAGCGGGGCCCGGGGAGCTGTTTTTT
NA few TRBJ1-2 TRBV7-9 CASSLDRILVSGYTF TGTGCCAGCAGCTTAGATCGGATACTAGTGAGTGGCTACACCTTC
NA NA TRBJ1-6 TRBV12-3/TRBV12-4 CASAGQPSSPLHF TGTGCCAGCGCTGGACAGCCCTCATCACCCCTCCACTTT
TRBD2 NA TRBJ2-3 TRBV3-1 CASSFTGTSGRHTQYF TGTGCCAGCAGCTTTACCGGGACTAGCGGGAGGCATACGCAGTATTTT
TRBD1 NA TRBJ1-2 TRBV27 CASSFSPGQRYGYTF TGTGCCAGCAGTTTCTCGCCGGGACAGAGATATGGCTACACCTTC
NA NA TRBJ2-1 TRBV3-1 CASSQEGSSNEQFF TGTGCCAGCAGCCAAGAAGGCTCCTCCAATGAGCAGTTCTTC
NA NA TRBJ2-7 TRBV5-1 CASSLGPDLYEQYF TGCGCCAGCAGCTTGGGTCCAGACCTCTACGAGCAGTACTTC
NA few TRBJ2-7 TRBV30 CAWAPKRYEQYF TGTGCCTGGGCCCCCAAGCGGTACGAGCAGTACTTC
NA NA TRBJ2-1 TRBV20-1 CSAGLPGYNEQFF TGCAGTGCTGGCCTCCCAGGGTACAATGAGCAGTTCTTC
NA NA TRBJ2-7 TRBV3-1 CASSRGSWAYEQYF TGTGCCAGCAGCAGGGGCTCTTGGGCCTACGAGCAGTACTTC